The sequence of this T cell receptor (beta chain) was determined in a study of identical twins. Germline values: CDR1 MNHEY, CDR2 SMNVEV (reference sequence). This CDR3 has 13 amino acids. The ends were cut back, 5 bases at V and 0 bases at J, with 7 bases in the middle. TCRdb ran MiXCR on the 5' RACE reads and lists one entry per CDR3 protein. Of a few hundred thousand distinct CDR3 sequences in the sample, around an eighth were seen once. This clonotype was seen more than once but under ten times. The antigen remains undetermined. Every one of the donors was a healthy Caucasian. Study-level points and caveats: In monozygotic twins, models underestimated the sharing of out-of-frame TCR alpha. Weaker excess twin sharing was observed in beta out-of-frame sequences.

These data also featured in a second study, about yellow fever vaccine responses in identical twins.

The TCR sequence derives from a woman between 18 and 29 years old in good health. Sequences were obtained from CD4+ T cells sorted from blood. This chain joins TRBV27 and TRBJ1-1; D is ambiguous. CDR3: CASSVYLNTEAFF. CDR3 coding DNA: TGTGCCAGCAGTGTGTACCTGAACACTGAAGCTTTCTTT.